This T cell receptor (beta chain) derives from a study of graft-versus-host responses after intestinal transplantation. Looking at the study overall: Multivisceral, liver-intestinal, or isolated intestinal transplants were performed in recipients. The study gave all recipients anti-thymocyte globulin induction, then tacrolimus and steroids for 2 to 3 years.

Study-wide points: Recipient marrow showed GvH clones, some seen first in ileum or blood. Peak circulating GvH clone levels tracked with early post-transplant HvG declines.

With V trimmed by 6 bases and J by 4 bases, 4 bases remained unmatched. CDR1 and CDR2 from the germline V gene are MNHNY and SVGAGI (reference sequence). The CDR3 spans 14 residues. With respect to this clone: The target antigen is unknown.

Measured with immunoSEQ multiplex PCR; TCRdb has only the in-frame clones, and not every one. The data hold more than 100,000 clones, with around 95% observed a single time. The V and J genes are TRBV6-6 and TRBJ2-7; 12 bases fit TRBD2. The source of this sequence is a human donor who received an intestinal transplant. Sequenced here: unstimulated CD8+ T cells sorted from spleen or lymph node cells, sampled before intestinal transplant. The CDR3 sequence: CASRLGLAGYEQYF. The CDR3 DNA reads TGTGCCAGCAGACTCGGACTAGCGGGATACGAGCAGTACTTC.